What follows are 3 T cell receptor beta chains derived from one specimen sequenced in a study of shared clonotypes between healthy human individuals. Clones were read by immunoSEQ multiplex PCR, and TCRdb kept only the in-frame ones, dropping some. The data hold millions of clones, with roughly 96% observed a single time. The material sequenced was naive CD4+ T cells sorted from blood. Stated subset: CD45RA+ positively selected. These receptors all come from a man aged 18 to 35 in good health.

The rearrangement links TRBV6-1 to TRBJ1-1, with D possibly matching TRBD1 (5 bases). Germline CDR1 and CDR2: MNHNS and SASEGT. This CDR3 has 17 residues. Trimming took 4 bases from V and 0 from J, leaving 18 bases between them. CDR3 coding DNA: TGTGCCAGCAGTGGAAGTGGTCCTGGGGCCATGAACACTGAAGCTTTCTTT. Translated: CASSGSGPGAMNTEAFF.

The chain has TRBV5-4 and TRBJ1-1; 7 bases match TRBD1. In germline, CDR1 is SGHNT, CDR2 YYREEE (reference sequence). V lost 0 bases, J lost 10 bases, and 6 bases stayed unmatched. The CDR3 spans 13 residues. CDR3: CASSLDRGRTAFF. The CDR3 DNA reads TGTGCCAGCAGCTTGGATAGGGGGCGAACAGCTTTCTTT.

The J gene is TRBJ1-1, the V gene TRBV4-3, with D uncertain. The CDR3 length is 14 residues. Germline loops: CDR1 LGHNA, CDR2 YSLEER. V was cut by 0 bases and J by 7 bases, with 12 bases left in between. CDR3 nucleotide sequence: TGCGCCAGCAGCCAAGATCTGGCACACGGTGAAGCTTTCTTT. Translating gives CASSQDLAHGEAFF.